Each of the 4 T cell receptor beta chains below was sequenced from the same sample in a study of T-cell reconstitution after alpha-beta-depleted transplantation in children. Preparing the TCRbeta library involved the use of unique molecular identifiers. MiXCR, run by TCRdb on the PCR reads, gives a single entry per CDR3 protein. This table holds roughly 610,000 distinct CDR3 sequences, 10% found once. The sequencing used PBMCs from the stem cell graft donor, collected from the stem cell graft. These receptor sequences come from a human donor who donated a stem cell graft to a child with acute myeloid leukemia.

This clonotype was counted only a few times. The chain has TRBV5-1 and TRBJ2-1; D is unclear. V was trimmed by 4 bases and J by 10 bases, leaving 12 bases between them. The CDR3 runs 12 residues. CDR1 and CDR2 from the germline V gene are SGHRS and YFSETQ. The CDR3 protein is CASSQSLEEQFF. In DNA form, the CDR3 reads TGCGCCAGCAGCCAAAGTTTGGAGGAGCAGTTCTTC.

This clonotype has just a few counts. The genes are TRBV5-1 and TRBJ1-2; D possibly corresponds to TRBD1 (6 bases). V lost 3 bases to trimming and J lost 1 base, with 7 bases between them. This CDR3 is 13 amino acids long. Per germline, CDR1 SGHRS and CDR2 YFSETQ. CDR3 sequence reads: CASSSDSNYGYTF. CDR3 nucleotide sequence: TGCGCCAGCAGCTCGGACAGTAACTATGGCTACACCTTC.

In its sample, this clonotype was seen many times. The chain couples TRBV29-1 to TRBJ2-1, with 10 positions matching TRBD2. CDR3 length: 14 amino acids. The V segment lost 4 bases and the J segment 7 bases; nucleotides outside the gene matches: 7. Looked up from germline, CDR1 is SQVTM and CDR2 is ANQGSEA. CDR3: CSVVQASGRNEQFF. CDR3 sequence (DNA): TGCAGCGTTGTCCAGGCTAGCGGGAGAAATGAGCAGTTCTTC.

This clonotype appeared a few times. The J gene is TRBJ1-1, the V gene TRBV29-1, with D tentatively TRBD1 (5 bases). Between the trimmed V and J ends, which lost 4 bases and 0 bases, there was a span of 9 bases. The CDR3 sequence is 13 residues long. The germline V gene encodes CDR1 SQVTM and CDR2 ANQGSEA. The CDR3 region has the DNA TGCAGCGTTGGGGACCTTATGAACACTGAAGCTTTCTTT. Protein: CSVGDLMNTEAFF.